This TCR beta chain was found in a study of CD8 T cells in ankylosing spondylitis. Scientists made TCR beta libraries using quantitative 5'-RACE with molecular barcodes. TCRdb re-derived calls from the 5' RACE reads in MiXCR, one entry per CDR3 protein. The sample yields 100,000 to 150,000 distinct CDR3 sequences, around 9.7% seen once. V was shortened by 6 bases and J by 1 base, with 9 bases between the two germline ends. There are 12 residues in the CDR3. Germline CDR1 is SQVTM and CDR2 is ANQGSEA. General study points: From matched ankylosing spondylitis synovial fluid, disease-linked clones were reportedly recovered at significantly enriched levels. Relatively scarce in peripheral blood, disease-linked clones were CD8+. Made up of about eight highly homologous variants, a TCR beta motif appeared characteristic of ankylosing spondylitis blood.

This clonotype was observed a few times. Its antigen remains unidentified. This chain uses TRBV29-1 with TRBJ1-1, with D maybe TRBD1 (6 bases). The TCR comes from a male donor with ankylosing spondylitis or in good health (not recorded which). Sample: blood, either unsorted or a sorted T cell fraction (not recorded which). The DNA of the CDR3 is TGCAGCGTGCCGGGACAGAACACTGAAGCTTTCTTT. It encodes CSVPGQNTEAFF.